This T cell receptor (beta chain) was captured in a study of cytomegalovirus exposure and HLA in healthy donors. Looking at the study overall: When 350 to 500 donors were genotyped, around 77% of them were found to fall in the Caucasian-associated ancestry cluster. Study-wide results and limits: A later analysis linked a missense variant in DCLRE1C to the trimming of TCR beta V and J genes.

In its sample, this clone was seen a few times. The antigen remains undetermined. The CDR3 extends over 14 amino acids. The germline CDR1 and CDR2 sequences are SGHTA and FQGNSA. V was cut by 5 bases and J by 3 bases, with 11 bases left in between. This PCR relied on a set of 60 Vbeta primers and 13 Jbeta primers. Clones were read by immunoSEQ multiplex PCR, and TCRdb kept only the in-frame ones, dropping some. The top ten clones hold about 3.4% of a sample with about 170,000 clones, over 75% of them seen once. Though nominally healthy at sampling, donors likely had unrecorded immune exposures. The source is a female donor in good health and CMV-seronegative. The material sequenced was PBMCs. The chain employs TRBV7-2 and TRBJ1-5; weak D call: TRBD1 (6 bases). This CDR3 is CASSRQVINQPQHF. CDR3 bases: TGTGCCAGCAGCCGACAGGTGATCAATCAGCCCCAGCATTTT.